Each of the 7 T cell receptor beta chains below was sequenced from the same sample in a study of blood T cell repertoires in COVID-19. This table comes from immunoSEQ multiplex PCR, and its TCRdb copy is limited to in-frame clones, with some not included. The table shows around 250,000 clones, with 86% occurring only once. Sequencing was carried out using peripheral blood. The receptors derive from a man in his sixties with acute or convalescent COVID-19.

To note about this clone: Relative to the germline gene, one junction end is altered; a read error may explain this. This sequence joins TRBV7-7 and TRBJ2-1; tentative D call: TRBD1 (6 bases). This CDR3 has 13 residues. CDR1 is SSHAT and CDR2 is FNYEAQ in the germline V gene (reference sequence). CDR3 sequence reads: CASSQDRYNEQFF. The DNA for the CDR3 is TGTGCTAGCAGCCAGGACAGATACAATGAGCAGTTCTTC.

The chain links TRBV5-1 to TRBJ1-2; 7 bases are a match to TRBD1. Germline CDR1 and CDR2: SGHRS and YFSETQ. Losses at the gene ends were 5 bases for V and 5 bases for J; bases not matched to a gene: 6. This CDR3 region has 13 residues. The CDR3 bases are TGCGCCAGCAGGCTGGACAGGATTTATGGCTACACCTTC. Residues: CASRLDRIYGYTF. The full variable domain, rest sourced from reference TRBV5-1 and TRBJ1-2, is KAGVTQTPRYLIKTRGQQVTLSCSPISGHRSVSWYQQTPGQGLQFLFEYFSETQRNKGNFPGRFSGRQFSNSRSEMNVSTLELGDSALYLCASRLDRIYGYTFGSGTRLTVV.

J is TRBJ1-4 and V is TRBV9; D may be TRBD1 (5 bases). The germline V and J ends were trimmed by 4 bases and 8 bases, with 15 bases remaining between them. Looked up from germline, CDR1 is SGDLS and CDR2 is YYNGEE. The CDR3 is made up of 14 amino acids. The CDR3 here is CASSSRGGDEKLFF. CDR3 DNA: TGTGCCAGCAGCTCCCGGGGGGGGGACGAAAAACTGTTTTTT.

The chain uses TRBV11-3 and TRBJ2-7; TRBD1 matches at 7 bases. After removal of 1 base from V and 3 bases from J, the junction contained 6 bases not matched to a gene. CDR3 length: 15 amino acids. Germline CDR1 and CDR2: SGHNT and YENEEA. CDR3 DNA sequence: TGTGCCAGCAGCTTAGGCCCGGGACAGAACTACGAGCAGTACTTC. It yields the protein CASSLGPGQNYEQYF. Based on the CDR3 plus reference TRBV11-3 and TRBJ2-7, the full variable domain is EAGVVQSPRYKIIEKKQPVAFWCNPISGHNTLYWYLQNLGQGPELLIRYENEEAVDDSQLPKDRFSAERLKGVDSTLKIQPAELGDSAVYLCASSLGPGQNYEQYFGPGTRLTVT.

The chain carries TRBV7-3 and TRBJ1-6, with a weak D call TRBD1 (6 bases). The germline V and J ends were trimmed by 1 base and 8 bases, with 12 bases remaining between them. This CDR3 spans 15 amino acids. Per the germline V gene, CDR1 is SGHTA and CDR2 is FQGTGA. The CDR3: CASSLNRNRDSPLHF. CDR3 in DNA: TGTGCCAGCAGCTTAAATCGGAACAGGGATTCACCCCTCCACTTT.

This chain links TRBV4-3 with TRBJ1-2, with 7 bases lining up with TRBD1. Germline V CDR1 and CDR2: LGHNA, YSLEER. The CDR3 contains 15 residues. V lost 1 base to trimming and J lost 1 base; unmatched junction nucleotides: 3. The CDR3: CASSQGTGVNYGYTF. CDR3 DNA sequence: TGCGCCAGCAGCCAAGGGACAGGAGTTAACTATGGCTACACCTTC.

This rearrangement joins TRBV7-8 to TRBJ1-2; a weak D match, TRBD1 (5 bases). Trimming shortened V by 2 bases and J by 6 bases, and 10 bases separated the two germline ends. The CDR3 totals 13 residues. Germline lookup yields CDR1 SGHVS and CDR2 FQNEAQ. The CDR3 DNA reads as TGTGCCAGCAGCTTATTTGGGGCGAATGGCTACACCTTC. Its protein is CASSLFGANGYTF.